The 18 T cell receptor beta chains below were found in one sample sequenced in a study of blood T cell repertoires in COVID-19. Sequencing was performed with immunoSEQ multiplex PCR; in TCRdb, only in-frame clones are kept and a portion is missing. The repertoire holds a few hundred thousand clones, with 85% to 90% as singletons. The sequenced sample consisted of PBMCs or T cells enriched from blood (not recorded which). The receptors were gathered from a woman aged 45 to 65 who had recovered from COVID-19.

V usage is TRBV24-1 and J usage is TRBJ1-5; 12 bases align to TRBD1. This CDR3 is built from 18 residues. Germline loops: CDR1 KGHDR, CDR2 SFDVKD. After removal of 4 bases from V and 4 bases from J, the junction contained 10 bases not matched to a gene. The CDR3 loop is CATSELRDRGHRNQPQHF. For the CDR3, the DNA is TGTGCCACCAGTGAACTCCGGGACAGGGGGCATAGAAATCAGCCCCAGCATTTT.

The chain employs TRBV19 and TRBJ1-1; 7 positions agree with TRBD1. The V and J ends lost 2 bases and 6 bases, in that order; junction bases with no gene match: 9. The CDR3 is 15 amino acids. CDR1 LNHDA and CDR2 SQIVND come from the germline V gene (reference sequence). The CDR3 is CASSIYQGGFAEAFF. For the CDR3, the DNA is TGTGCCAGTAGTATATATCAGGGGGGATTCGCTGAAGCTTTCTTT.

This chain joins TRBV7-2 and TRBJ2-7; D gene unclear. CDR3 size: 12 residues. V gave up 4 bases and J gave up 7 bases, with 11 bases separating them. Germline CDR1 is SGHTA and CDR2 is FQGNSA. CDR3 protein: CASSSRVGEQYF. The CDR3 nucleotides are TGTGCCAGCAGCTCCCGGGTCGGGGAGCAGTACTTC.

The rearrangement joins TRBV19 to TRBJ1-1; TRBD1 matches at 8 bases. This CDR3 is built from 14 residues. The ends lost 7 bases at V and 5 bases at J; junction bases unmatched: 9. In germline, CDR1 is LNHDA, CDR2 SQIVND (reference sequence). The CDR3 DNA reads TGTGCCAGTATTCCAGACAGGGGCAGGACTGAAGCTTTCTTT. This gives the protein CASIPDRGRTEAFF.

The CDR3 DNA sequence: TGTGCCAGCAGCTTAGCGTTGACAGGAGGAAACACCGGGGAGCTGTTTTTT. Its translation: CASSLALTGGNTGELFF. V and J are TRBV7-2 and TRBJ2-2; D may be TRBD1 (6 bases). CDR1 SGHTA and CDR2 FQGNSA come from the germline V gene. The length of the CDR3 is 17 residues. The germline V and J ends were trimmed by 0 bases and 2 bases, with 13 bases remaining between them.

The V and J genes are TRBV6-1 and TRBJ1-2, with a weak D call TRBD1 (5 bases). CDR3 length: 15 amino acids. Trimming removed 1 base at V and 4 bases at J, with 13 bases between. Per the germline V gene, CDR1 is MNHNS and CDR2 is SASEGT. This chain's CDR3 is CASSEGAGLTYGYTF. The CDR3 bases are TGTGCCAGCAGTGAAGGTGCAGGGTTGACCTATGGCTACACCTTC.

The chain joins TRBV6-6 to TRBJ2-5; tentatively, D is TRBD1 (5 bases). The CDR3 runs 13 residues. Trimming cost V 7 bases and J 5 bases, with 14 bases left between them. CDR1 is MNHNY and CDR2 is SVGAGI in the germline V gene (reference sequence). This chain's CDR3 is CASKSGIRETQYF. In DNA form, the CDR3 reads TGTGCCAGCAAATCAGGGATCCGGGAGACCCAGTACTTC.

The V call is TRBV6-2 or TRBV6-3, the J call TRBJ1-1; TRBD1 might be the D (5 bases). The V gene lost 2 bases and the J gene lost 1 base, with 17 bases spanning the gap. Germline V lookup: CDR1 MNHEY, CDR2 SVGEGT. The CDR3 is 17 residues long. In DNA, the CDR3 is TGTGCCAGCAGTTACGAGCAGGGAGGCGTTCAGAACACTGAAGCTTTCTTT. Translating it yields CASSYEQGGVQNTEAFF.

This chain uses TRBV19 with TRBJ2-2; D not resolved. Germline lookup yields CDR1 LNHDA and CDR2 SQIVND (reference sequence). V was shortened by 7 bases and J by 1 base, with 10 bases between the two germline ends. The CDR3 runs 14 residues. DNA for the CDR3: TGTGCCAGTATGGTCAGGCTGAACACCGGGGAGCTGTTTTTT. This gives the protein CASMVRLNTGELFF.

The CDR3 here is CASSDRGSRVDTIYF. The CDR3 DNA follows: TGTGCCAGCAGCGACAGGGGATCACGAGTTGACACCATATATTTT. This sequence joins TRBV7-9 and TRBJ1-3; the match to TRBD1 covers 8 bases. CDR3 length: 15 residues. The junction had 11 bases not matched to a gene; V was cut back by 5 bases and J by 8 bases. Per the germline V gene, CDR1 is SEHNR and CDR2 is FQNEAQ (reference sequence). Using reference TRBV7-9 and TRBJ1-3 for the parts outside the CDR3, the full variable domain is DTGVSQNPRHKITKRGQNVTFRCDPISEHNRLYWYRQTLGQGPEFLTYFQNEAQLEKSRLLSDRFSAERPKGSFSTLEIQRTEQGDSAMYLCASSDRGSRVDTIYFGEGSWLTVV.

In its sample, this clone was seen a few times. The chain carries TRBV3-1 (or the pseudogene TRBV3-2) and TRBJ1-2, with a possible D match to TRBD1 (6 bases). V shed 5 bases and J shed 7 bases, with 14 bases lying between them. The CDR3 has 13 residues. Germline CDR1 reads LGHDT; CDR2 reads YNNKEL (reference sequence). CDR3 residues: CASSALSGVGYTF. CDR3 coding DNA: TGTGCCAGCAGCGCGTTATCAGGGGTTGGCTACACCTTC.

The CDR3 loop reads CASSLRGGGGGYGYTF. The DNA of the CDR3 is TGTGCCAGCAGCTTAAGAGGGGGTGGCGGCGGCTATGGCTACACCTTC. The chain uses TRBV14 and TRBJ1-2; D may be TRBD1 (6 bases). This CDR3 is 16 amino acids long. Trimming left V 5 bases short and J 4 bases short, with 20 bases between. The V gene's germline CDR1 is SGHDN and CDR2 FVKESK.

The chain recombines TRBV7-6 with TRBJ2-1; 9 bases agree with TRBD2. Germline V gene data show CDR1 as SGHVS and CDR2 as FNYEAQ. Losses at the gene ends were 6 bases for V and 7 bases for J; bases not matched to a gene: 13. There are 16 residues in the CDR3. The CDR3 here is CASSPSRGGRLNEQFF. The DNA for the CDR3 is TGTGCCAGCAGTCCTTCGCGGGGGGGCCGATTGAATGAGCAGTTCTTC.

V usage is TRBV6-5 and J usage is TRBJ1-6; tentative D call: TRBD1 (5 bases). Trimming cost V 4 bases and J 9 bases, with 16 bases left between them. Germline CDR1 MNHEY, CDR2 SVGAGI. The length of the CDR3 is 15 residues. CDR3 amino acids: CASSLGEPAGSPLHF. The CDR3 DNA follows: TGTGCCAGCAGTTTAGGGGAACCTGCTGGTTCACCCCTCCACTTT.

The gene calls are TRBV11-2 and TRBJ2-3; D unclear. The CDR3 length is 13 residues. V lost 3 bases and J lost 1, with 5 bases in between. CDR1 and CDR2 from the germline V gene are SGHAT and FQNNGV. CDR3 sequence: CASSFTGTDTQYF. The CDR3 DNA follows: TGTGCCAGCAGCTTTACAGGCACAGATACGCAGTATTTT.

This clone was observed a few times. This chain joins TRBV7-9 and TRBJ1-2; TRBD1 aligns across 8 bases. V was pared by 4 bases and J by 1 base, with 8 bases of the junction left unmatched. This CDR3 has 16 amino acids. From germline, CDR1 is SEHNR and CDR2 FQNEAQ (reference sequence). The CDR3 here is CASSSYTGGNNYGYTF. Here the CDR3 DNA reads TGTGCCAGCAGCTCGTACACAGGGGGTAATAACTATGGCTACACCTTC.

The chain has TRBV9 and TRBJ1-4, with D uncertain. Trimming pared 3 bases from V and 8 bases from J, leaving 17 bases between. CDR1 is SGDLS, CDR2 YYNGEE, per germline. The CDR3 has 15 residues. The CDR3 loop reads CASSGSPASNEKLFF. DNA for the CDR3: TGTGCCAGCAGCGGGAGCCCCGCGAGTAACGAAAAACTGTTTTTT. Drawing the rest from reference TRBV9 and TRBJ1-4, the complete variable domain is DSGVTQTPKHLITATGQRVTLRCSPRSGDLSVYWYQQSLDQGLQFLIQYYNGEERAKGNILERFSAQQFPDLHSELNLSSLELGDSALYFCASSGSPASNEKLFFGSGTQLSVL.

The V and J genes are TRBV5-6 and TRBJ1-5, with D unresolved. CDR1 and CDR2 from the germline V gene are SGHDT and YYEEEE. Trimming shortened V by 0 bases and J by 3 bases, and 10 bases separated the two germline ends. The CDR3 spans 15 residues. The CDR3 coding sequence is TGTGCCAGCAGCTTGGGGCCATCTCTCAATCAGCCCCAGCATTTT. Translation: CASSLGPSLNQPQHF.